The 17 T cell receptor beta chains reported below all come from one sample, sequenced in a study of cytomegalovirus exposure and HLA in healthy donors. PCR was performed using 60 Vbeta and 13 Jbeta primers. Profiling relied on immunoSEQ multiplex PCR, and the TCRdb table lists in-frame clones only, not all of them. Of 100,000 or so clones detected, roughly 80% appear once; the ten largest clones hold around 6.9%. The specimen was PBMCs. Every receptor here comes from a man aged 30-40 years in good health and CMV-seropositive.

V and J are TRBV2 and TRBJ1-3; D remains unclear. The germline CDR1 and CDR2 sequences are SNHLY and FYNNEI. The CDR3 is 13 amino acids. Trimming removed 1 base from V and 4 bases from J, with 5 bases in between. CDR3 amino acids: CASSEGAGNTIYF. CDR3 sequence (DNA): TGTGCCAGCAGTGAAGGGGCAGGAAACACCATATATTTT. The variable domain in full, completed from reference TRBV2 and TRBJ1-3, reads EPEVTQTPSHQVTQMGQEVILRCVPISNHLYFYWYRQILGQKVEFLVSFYNNEISEKSEIFDDQFSVERPDGSNFTLKIRSTKLEDSAMYFCASSEGAGNTIYFGEGSWLTVV.

The chain carries TRBV14 and TRBJ1-1; D might be TRBD1 (6 bases). This CDR3 region has 12 residues. The V and J ends lost 4 bases and 6 bases respectively, with 9 bases between them. Germline V gene lookup returns CDR1 SGHDN and CDR2 FVKESK. The CDR3 region has the DNA TGTGCCAGCAGCCCCAGGGGCGCTGAAGCTTTCTTT. This sequence encodes CASSPRGAEAFF. Full variable domain (missing parts from reference TRBV14 and TRBJ1-1): EAGVTQFPSHSVIEKGQTVTLRCDPISGHDNLYWYRRVMGKEIKFLLHFVKESKQDESGMPNNRFLAERTGGTYSTLKVQPAELEDSGVYFCASSPRGAEAFFGQGTRLTVV.

The chain recombines TRBV5-1 with TRBJ1-3; 7 bases map to TRBD1. The CDR3 runs 13 residues. The V gene's germline CDR1 is SGHRS and CDR2 YFSETQ. V dropped 4 bases and J dropped 8; count of bases not matched to a gene: 6. The CDR3 is CASSLGQLDTIYF. The CDR3 DNA follows: TGCGCCAGCAGCCTGGGACAGCTCGACACCATATATTTT.

V is TRBV10-3 and J is TRBJ1-1; no firm D call. Trimming removed 5 bases at V and 1 base at J, with 5 bases between. Germline V gene lookup returns CDR1 ENHRY and CDR2 SYGVKD. The CDR3 extends over 12 amino acids. Written as DNA, the CDR3 is TGTGCCATCAGTCCGGGGAACACTGAAGCTTTCTTT. Its translation is CAISPGNTEAFF.

V usage is TRBV5-1 and J usage is TRBJ2-1, with 9 bases lining up with TRBD1. Per the germline V gene, CDR1 is SGHRS and CDR2 is YFSETQ. Trimming at V came to 6 bases and at J to 4 bases, leaving 5 bases not matched to a gene. The CDR3 is made up of 14 amino acids. CDR3 nucleotides: TGCGCCAGCATCGGGACAGGGTTGTACAATGAGCAGTTCTTC. It translates to CASIGTGLYNEQFF.

The J gene is TRBJ2-3, the V gene TRBV7-2, with 10 nucleotides matching TRBD1. J was trimmed by 6 bases and V by 1 base; bases with no gene match: 7. The CDR3 loop spans 16 amino acids. Germline lookup yields CDR1 SGHTA and CDR2 FQGNSA. The CDR3, as DNA: TGTGCCAGCAGCTTAGTGGGGACAGGGGCGAAGGATACGCAGTATTTT. It translates to CASSLVGTGAKDTQYF.

The chain employs TRBV9 and TRBJ2-7, with a weak D call TRBD1 (5 bases). Germline values: CDR1 SGDLS, CDR2 YYNGEE. This CDR3 region has 13 residues. V lost 5 bases and J 5 bases, leaving 14 bases between the germline ends. CDR3 amino acids: CASSPDTTNEQYF. The CDR3 DNA follows: TGTGCCAGCAGTCCGGACACTACGAACGAGCAGTACTTC.

With respect to this clone: The junction differs from germline at one of its ends, possibly a read error. The chain employs TRBV7-6 and TRBJ2-5; 8 positions agree with TRBD1. CDR1 SGHVS and CDR2 FNYEAQ come from the germline V gene. The CDR3 covers 16 residues. The CDR3 DNA sequence: TGTGCCAGCAGCTTATTATCAGGGGGCAGACAAGAGACTCAGTACTTC. Translation: CASSLLSGGRQETQYF. The full variable domain, with the rest looked up from reference TRBV7-6 and TRBJ2-5, is GAGVSQSPRYKVTKRGQDVALRCDPISGHVSLYWYRQALGQGPEFLTYFNYEAQQDKSGLPNDRFSAERPEGSISTLTIQRTEQRDSAMYRCASSLLSGGRQETQYFGPGTRLLVL.

CDR3 sequence reads: CASSQVRTGSGNTIYF. CDR3 bases: TGTGCCAGCAGCCAAGTGCGGACAGGGAGTGGAAACACCATATATTTT. The V and J genes are TRBV4-2 and TRBJ1-3, with TRBD1 identical over 8 bases. The V gene's germline CDR1 is LGHNA and CDR2 YNFKEQ. V shed 1 base and J 3 bases; nucleotides not matched to a gene: 5. The CDR3 covers 16 residues.

The J gene is TRBJ2-1, the V gene TRBV5-1; TRBD1 agrees at 9 bases. The CDR3 length is 16 residues. Losses at the gene ends were 2 bases for V and 3 bases for J; bases not matched to a gene: 6. Germline V lookup: CDR1 SGHRS, CDR2 YFSETQ. The CDR3 reads CASSFFLGQGYNEQFF. The CDR3 DNA reads as TGCGCCAGCAGCTTTTTCCTGGGACAGGGCTACAATGAGCAGTTCTTC.

V and J are TRBV7-9 and TRBJ2-1; D is perhaps TRBD1 (6 bases). The CDR3 spans 14 residues. V gave up 3 bases and J gave up 3 bases, with 9 bases separating them. Germline loops: CDR1 SEHNR, CDR2 FQNEAQ (reference sequence). The CDR3 DNA reads as TGTGCCAGCAGCTTTTCACAGGGCTACAATGAGCAGTTCTTC. It yields the protein CASSFSQGYNEQFF. Complete variable domain (other parts from reference TRBV7-9 and TRBJ2-1): DTGVSQNPRHKITKRGQNVTFRCDPISEHNRLYWYRQTLGQGPEFLTYFQNEAQLEKSRLLSDRFSAERPKGSFSTLEIQRTEQGDSAMYLCASSFSQGYNEQFFGPGTRLTVL.

The chain employs TRBV18 and TRBJ2-7, with a weak D call TRBD1 (6 bases). The CDR3 consists of 14 residues. CDR1 is KGHSH, CDR2 LQKENI, per germline. V was cut by 4 bases and J by 6 bases, with 16 bases left in between. DNA of the CDR3: TGTGCCAGCTCACAAGAACAGGGTGGGGTCGAGCAGTACTTC. It translates to CASSQEQGGVEQYF.

This clone was picked up one time. This sequence joins TRBV4-1 and TRBJ2-5, with D perhaps TRBD1 (5 bases). Germline V gene data show CDR1 as MGHRA and CDR2 as YSYEKL. Trimming took 2 bases from V and 4 from J, leaving 14 bases between them. The CDR3 runs 15 residues. The CDR3 nucleotides read TGCGCCAGCAGCCAAAGGAAGCAAGGGGCAGAGACCCAGTACTTC. This encodes CASSQRKQGAETQYF.

The rearrangement joins TRBV5-1 to TRBJ1-6; D is possibly TRBD1 (6 bases). The germline CDR1 and CDR2 sequences are SGHRS and YFSETQ. The CDR3 has 17 amino acids. V shed 2 bases and J shed 4 bases, with 16 bases lying between them. The CDR3 reads CASSLQDRSHYNSPLHF. In DNA, the CDR3 is TGCGCCAGCAGCTTACAAGACAGGAGCCATTATAATTCACCCCTCCACTTT.

The chain is built from TRBV11-2 and TRBJ2-3; 7 bases align to TRBD2. The CDR3 consists of 11 residues. Germline CDR1 reads SGHAT; CDR2 reads FQNNGV. V shed 7 bases, J shed 5 bases, and the junction held 0 bases outside the gene matches. DNA of the CDR3: TGTGCCAGCACTAGCGGAGATACGCAGTATTTT. Amino acids: CASTSGDTQYF.

This clone was recorded a few times. The chain is built from TRBV4-2 and TRBJ2-5; 8 nucleotides line up with TRBD1. CDR3 length: 16 amino acids. From germline, CDR1 is LGHNA and CDR2 YNFKEQ. V was clipped by 2 bases and J by 5 bases; unmatched bases: 10. CDR3 region: CASSQFSGQGGETQYF. The CDR3 region has the DNA TGTGCCAGCAGCCAATTTTCTGGACAGGGTGGGGAGACCCAGTACTTC.

The chain combines TRBV6-5 with TRBJ2-7, with 7 bases that match TRBD1. The CDR3 runs 15 residues. Germline V lookup: CDR1 MNHEY, CDR2 SVGAGI. The J segment lost 0 bases and the V segment lost 6 bases, leaving 8 bases of the junction unmatched. DNA of the CDR3: TGTGCCAGCAGCCAGGACAGGACCGACTCCTACGAGCAGTACTTC. Residues: CASSQDRTDSYEQYF.